This entry features one T cell receptor (beta chain) sequence. This sample is part of a study of T cell clones after liver transplantation. The protocol was immunoSEQ multiplex PCR, while the TCRdb copy is restricted to in-frame clones and leaves out a portion. The table records about 51,000 clones, approximately 87% of them present only once. The CDR3 is 10 amino acids. The germline CDR1 and CDR2 sequences are MDHEN and SYDVKM. With 8 bases removed from V and 2 bases from J, the gap between germline ends came to 4 bases. Sequenced material: CD8+ T cells from blood, taken 12 months after liver transplant. This TCR was sampled from a human patient who received a liver transplant. Some of the T cells may derive from the graft donor. The chain recombines TRBV28 with TRBJ2-7; no definite D call. The CDR3 sequence: CASGAYEQYF. CDR3 bases: TGTGCCAGCGGAGCCTACGAGCAGTACTTC.